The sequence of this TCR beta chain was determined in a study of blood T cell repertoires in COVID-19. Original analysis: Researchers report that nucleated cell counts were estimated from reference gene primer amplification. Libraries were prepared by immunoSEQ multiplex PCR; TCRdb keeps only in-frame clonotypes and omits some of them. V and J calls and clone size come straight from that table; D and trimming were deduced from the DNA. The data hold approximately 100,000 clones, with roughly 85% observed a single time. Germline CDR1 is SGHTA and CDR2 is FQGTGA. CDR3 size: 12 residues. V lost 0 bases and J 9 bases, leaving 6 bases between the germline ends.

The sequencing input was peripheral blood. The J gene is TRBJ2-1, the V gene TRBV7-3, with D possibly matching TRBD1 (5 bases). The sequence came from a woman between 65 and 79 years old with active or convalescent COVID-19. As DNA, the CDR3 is TGTGCCAGCAGCTTAACTCAGGGTGAGCAGTTCTTC. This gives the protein CASSLTQGEQFF.